Each of the 17 T cell receptor beta chains below was sequenced from the same sample in a study of shared clonotypes between healthy human individuals. Measured with immunoSEQ multiplex PCR; TCRdb has only the in-frame clones, and not every one. The profile shows 2 million to 2.5 million clones, 93% of them singletons. The sample comprised naive CD4+ T cells from PBMCs. Subset noted: CD45RA+ positively selected. The receptor set was obtained from a young man in good health. Some clones in this sample may be carry-over from other donors' samples.

The rearrangement joins TRBV5-1 to TRBJ2-1; tentative D call: TRBD2 (5 bases). The CDR3 is 14 residues long. Germline V gives CDR1 SGHRS, CDR2 YFSETQ. The V end lost 3 bases, the J end lost 7 bases, and 14 bases lay between the germline ends. CDR3 coding DNA: TGCGCCAGCAGCTCGCAACTAGTTCAGAATGAGCAGTTCTTC. This sequence encodes CASSSQLVQNEQFF.

The chain carries TRBV9 and TRBJ2-7, with 7 bases aligning to TRBD2. Germline CDR1 is SGDLS and CDR2 is YYNGEE. J gave up 2 bases and V 3 bases, and 8 bases lay outside the gene matches. The CDR3 spans 15 residues. The CDR3 sequence is CASSAAGDPTYEQYF. The CDR3 DNA is TGTGCCAGCAGCGCTGCGGGAGACCCTACCTACGAGCAGTACTTC.

As regards this clone: Other DNA sequences in the same sample also yield this CDR3. The chain carries TRBV11-2 and TRBJ2-3, with D tentatively TRBD2 (6 bases). The germline V and J ends were trimmed by 5 bases and 2 bases, with 8 bases remaining between them. The CDR3 covers 13 residues. Germline-derived CDR1 and CDR2 are SGHAT and FQNNGV. The CDR3 protein is CASSPDYTDTQYF. CDR3 in DNA: TGTGCCAGCAGCCCGGACTACACAGATACGCAGTATTTT.

This chain joins TRBV27 and TRBJ1-5, with TRBD1 as a possible D gene (6 bases). The V and J ends lost 5 bases and 4 bases respectively, with 9 bases between them. The CDR3 loop spans 13 amino acids. In germline, CDR1 is MNHEY, CDR2 SMNVEV (reference sequence). Written as DNA, the CDR3 is TGTGCCAGCAGTGTGGACAGAAATCAGCCCCAGCATTTT. Translation: CASSVDRNQPQHF.

This sequence joins TRBV5-6 and TRBJ1-1; 9 nucleotides match TRBD1. The CDR3 loop spans 13 amino acids. The germline CDR1 and CDR2 sequences are SGHDT and YYEEEE. The J segment lost 10 bases and the V segment lost 0 bases, leaving 4 bases of the junction unmatched. The CDR3 protein is CASSLVMGQGAFF. The CDR3 DNA is TGTGCCAGCAGCTTGGTTATGGGACAGGGAGCTTTCTTT.

As to this clone: Other nucleotide sequences from this sample produce the same CDR3. V gene TRBV5-1 combines with J gene TRBJ2-3, with TRBD1 as a possible D gene (5 bases). Germline CDR1 reads SGHRS; CDR2 reads YFSETQ. The length of the CDR3 is 12 residues. Trimming pared 2 bases from V and 6 bases from J, leaving 7 bases between. The CDR3 loop is CASSFQGDTQYF. The CDR3 bases are TGCGCCAGCAGCTTCCAGGGCGATACGCAGTATTTT. The full variable domain, in which reference TRBV5-1 and TRBJ2-3 provide the parts outside the CDR3, is KAGVTQTPRYLIKTRGQQVTLSCSPISGHRSVSWYQQTPGQGLQFLFEYFSETQRNKGNFPGRFSGRQFSNSRSEMNVSTLELGDSALYLCASSFQGDTQYFGPGTRLTVL.

The chain uses TRBV11-2 and TRBJ2-1, with D unclear. The V gene lost 5 bases and the J gene lost 8 bases, with 7 bases spanning the gap. The CDR3 is 11 amino acids. The germline V gene encodes CDR1 SGHAT and CDR2 FQNNGV. The CDR3 coding sequence is TGTGCCAGCAGCCCCTTTGATGAGCAGTTCTTC. Amino acid sequence: CASSPFDEQFF.

This clone was seen only once. The V gene is TRBV5-1, the J gene TRBJ2-5; 7 positions match TRBD1. Germline values: CDR1 SGHRS, CDR2 YFSETQ. CDR3 length: 14 residues. The J segment lost 4 bases and the V segment lost 5 bases, leaving 8 bases of the junction unmatched. CDR3 residues: CASSPGGPGETQYF. Written as DNA, the CDR3 is TGCGCCAGCAGTCCAGGGGGACCCGGAGAGACCCAGTACTTC.

CDR3 sequence (DNA): TGTGCCAGCAGCCGGAACAGGGCCCTAAACTACGAGCAGTACTTC. Translating gives CASSRNRALNYEQYF. The chain links TRBV28 to TRBJ2-7; D is possibly TRBD1 (6 bases). Trimming stripped 6 bases from V and 3 bases from J, with 18 bases between. CDR1 is MDHEN, CDR2 SYDVKM, per germline. The CDR3 contains 15 residues.

This clone came up a few times. This CDR3 is also generated by other DNA sequences in the sample. V is TRBV5-6 and J is TRBJ1-5; 11 bases align to TRBD1. J lost 4 bases, V lost 2 bases, and 2 bases had no gene match. This CDR3 has 15 amino acids. The germline V gene has CDR1 SGHDT and CDR2 YYEEEE. In nucleotides, the CDR3 is TGTGCCAGCAGCTTAGGACAGGGGGCGAATCAGCCCCAGCATTTT. Amino acids: CASSLGQGANQPQHF.

The V gene is TRBV30, the J gene TRBJ2-4, with TRBD1 matching 9 bases. J gave up 8 bases and V 3 bases, and 11 bases lay outside the gene matches. In germline, CDR1 is GTSNPN, CDR2 SVGIG (reference sequence). This CDR3 spans 15 amino acids. CDR3 nucleotide sequence: TGTGCCTGGAGCGCCTTGGGACAGGGAGTCGACATTCAGTACTTC. Amino acids: CAWSALGQGVDIQYF.

The chain combines TRBV4-3 with TRBJ2-7; D may be TRBD1 (8 bases). The germline V gene encodes CDR1 LGHNA and CDR2 YSLEER. The CDR3 runs to 18 residues. V lost 0 bases and J lost 1, with 19 bases in between. For the CDR3, the DNA is TGCGCCAGCAGCCAAGATCGAAATACAGGGGGGGTTTCCTACGAGCAGTACTTC. Its protein product is CASSQDRNTGGVSYEQYF.

The chain employs TRBV6-5 and TRBJ2-1; a weak D match, TRBD2 (8 bases). V was clipped by 2 bases and J by 3 bases, with 14 bases between them. This CDR3 has 16 residues. In germline, CDR1 is MNHEY, CDR2 SVGAGI. The CDR3 loop is CASSYVGRGHYNEQFF. Here the CDR3 DNA reads TGTGCCAGCAGTTACGTCGGGAGGGGGCACTACAATGAGCAGTTCTTC.

This chain joins TRBV5-4 and TRBJ1-3; D not resolved. V lost 4 bases and J lost 0, with 11 bases in between. The CDR3 is 15 amino acids. Germline V CDR1 and CDR2: SGHNT, YYREEE (reference sequence). In nucleotides, the CDR3 is TGTGCCAGCAGCACGGAAGGTTTCTCTGGAAACACCATATATTTT. It is translated as CASSTEGFSGNTIYF. The entire variable domain, with the rest obtained from reference TRBV5-4 and TRBJ1-3, is as follows: ETGVTQSPTHLIKTRGQQVTLRCSSQSGHNTVSWYQQALGQGPQFIFQYYREEENGRGNFPPRFSGLQFPNYSSELNVNALELDDSALYLCASSTEGFSGNTIYFGEGSWLTVV.

This rearrangement joins TRBV6-6 to TRBJ1-2; the match to TRBD1 covers 7 bases. V was pared by 4 bases and J by 7 bases, with 12 bases of the junction left unmatched. Looked up from germline, CDR1 is MNHNY and CDR2 is SVGAGI (reference sequence). CDR3 length: 15 amino acids. CDR3 region: CASSSPNDRVSGYTF. The CDR3 nucleotides read TGTGCCAGCAGTTCCCCTAATGACAGGGTATCTGGCTACACCTTC.

The J gene is TRBJ1-2, the V gene TRBV6-1, with 7 nucleotides matching TRBD1. J was trimmed by 2 bases and V by 7 bases; bases with no gene match: 10. Germline V lookup: CDR1 MNHNS, CDR2 SASEGT. This CDR3 has 15 residues. Here the CDR3 DNA reads TGTGCCAGCACTCCCGGACAGGTCGTAAACTATGGCTACACCTTC. Its translation is CASTPGQVVNYGYTF.

This clone appeared once. V is TRBV5-1 and J is TRBJ1-4; D remains ambiguous. Per germline, CDR1 SGHRS and CDR2 YFSETQ. Trimming took off 3 bases at V and 5 bases at J, with 11 bases between the two ends. CDR3 length: 14 residues. The CDR3 sequence: CASSSEPQNEKLFF. The CDR3 DNA reads TGCGCCAGCAGCTCGGAGCCCCAGAATGAAAAACTGTTTTTT.